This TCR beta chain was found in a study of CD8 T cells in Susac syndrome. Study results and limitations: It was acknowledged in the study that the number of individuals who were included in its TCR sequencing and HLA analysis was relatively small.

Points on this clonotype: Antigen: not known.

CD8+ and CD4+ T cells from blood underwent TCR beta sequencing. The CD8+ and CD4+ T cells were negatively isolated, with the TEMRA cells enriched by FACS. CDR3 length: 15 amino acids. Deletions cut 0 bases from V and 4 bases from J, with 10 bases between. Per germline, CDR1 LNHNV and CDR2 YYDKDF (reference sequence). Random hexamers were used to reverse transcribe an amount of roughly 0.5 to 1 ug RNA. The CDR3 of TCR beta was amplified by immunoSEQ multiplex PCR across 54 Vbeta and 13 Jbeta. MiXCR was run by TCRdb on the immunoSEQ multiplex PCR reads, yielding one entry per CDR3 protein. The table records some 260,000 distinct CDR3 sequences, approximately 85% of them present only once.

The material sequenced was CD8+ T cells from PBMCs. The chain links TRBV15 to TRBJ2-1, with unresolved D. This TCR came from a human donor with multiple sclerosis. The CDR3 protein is CATSRDLASYNEQFF. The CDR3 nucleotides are TGTGCCACCAGCAGAGATTTAGCTAGTTACAATGAGCAGTTCTTC.